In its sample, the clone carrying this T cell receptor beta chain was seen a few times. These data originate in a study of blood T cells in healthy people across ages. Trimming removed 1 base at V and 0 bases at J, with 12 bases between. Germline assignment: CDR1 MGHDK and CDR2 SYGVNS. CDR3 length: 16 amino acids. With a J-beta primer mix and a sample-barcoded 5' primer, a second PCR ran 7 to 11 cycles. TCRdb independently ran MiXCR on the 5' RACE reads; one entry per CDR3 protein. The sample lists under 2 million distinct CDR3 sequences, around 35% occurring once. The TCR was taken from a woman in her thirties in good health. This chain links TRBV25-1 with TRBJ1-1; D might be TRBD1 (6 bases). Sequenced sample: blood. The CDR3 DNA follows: TGTGCCAGCAGTGAATCGGGGGGCTTGGTGAACACTGAAGCTTTCTTT. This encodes CASSESGGLVNTEAFF.